This T cell receptor (beta chain) was captured by sequencing in a study of technical replicates of blood from a few donors. After removal of 0 bases from V and 2 bases from J, the junction contained 1 base not matched to a gene. The CDR3 loop spans 15 amino acids. Germline V lookup: CDR1 SGHDT, CDR2 YYEEEE. Profiling relied on immunoSEQ multiplex PCR, and the TCRdb table lists in-frame clones only, not all of them. The sample includes under 85,000 clones, about nine tenths seen only once; the top ten take under 0.5%. V gene TRBV5-6 combines with J gene TRBJ2-1; 8 nucleotides agree with TRBD2. The clonotype was recovered from a human donor in good health. Source material: T cells isolated from PBMCs. The chain's CDR3 is CASSLELAAYNEQFF. DNA for the CDR3: TGTGCCAGCAGCTTGGAACTAGCGGCCTACAATGAGCAGTTCTTC.